Below are 9 T cell receptor beta chains sequenced from a single sample in a study of PD-L1 blockade in urothelial cancer (dated by TCRdb to 2016 to 2017). Receptor amplification or capture employed the immunoSEQ multiplex PCR assay. TCRdb's version of the immuneACCESS table is confined to in-frame rearrangements and falls short of the full clone set. An unresolved V gene accounts for under half of the shortfall where checked; the remainder is of unknown origin. In all, the sample holds roughly 49,000 clones, and 70% to 90% of those were seen once. The ten largest clones represent under 9% of the sample. The sample was PBMCs, taken around atezolizumab (anti-PD-L1) treatment. These receptors were collected from a man aged 55 to 70 with urothelial cancer.

This rearrangement joins TRBV27 to TRBJ1-2, with 7 bases lining up with TRBD1. Germline V gene lookup returns CDR1 MNHEY and CDR2 SMNVEV (reference sequence). The ends lost 11 bases at V and 4 bases at J; junction bases unmatched: 19. The CDR3 has 16 residues. The CDR3 sequence: CAESDKWRGQGYGYTF. Written as DNA, the CDR3 is TGTGCCGAATCCGATAAATGGAGGGGGCAGGGCTATGGCTACACCTTC.

The rearrangement links TRBV11-3 to TRBJ1-1; D unclear. The V and J ends lost 1 base and 6 bases respectively, with 12 bases between them. Germline V gene data show CDR1 as SGHNT and CDR2 as YENEEA. The CDR3 loop spans 14 amino acids. The CDR3 here is CASSLAGIWAEAFF. The CDR3 DNA sequence: TGTGCCAGCAGCTTAGCGGGGATTTGGGCTGAAGCTTTCTTT.

This chain connects TRBV11-1 to TRBJ2-7; 7 bases align to TRBD1. This CDR3 spans 14 amino acids. Germline V lookup: CDR1 SGHAT, CDR2 FQDESV (reference sequence). V was clipped by 4 bases and J by 4 bases; unmatched bases: 7. CDR3 amino acids: CASSSYRGLYEQYF. DNA of the CDR3: TGTGCCAGCAGCTCCTACAGGGGTTTATACGAGCAGTACTTC.

This chain links TRBV10-1 with TRBJ2-5, with TRBD1 as a possible D gene (5 bases). Germline CDR1 reads WNHNN; CDR2 reads SYGVQD (reference sequence). V gave up 6 bases and J gave up 7 bases, with 18 bases separating them. The CDR3 loop spans 14 amino acids. The CDR3 nucleotides read TGCGCCAGCAGCCCTACGATGGGGCGAGGGACCCAGTACTTC. Protein: CASSPTMGRGTQYF.

V is TRBV10-3 and J is TRBJ2-1, with no clear D. From germline, CDR1 is ENHRY and CDR2 SYGVKD. This CDR3 contains 12 residues. Trimming took off 1 base at V and 8 bases at J, with 6 bases between the two ends. Here the CDR3 reads CAISELGDEQFF. In DNA form, the CDR3 reads TGTGCCATCAGTGAGTTGGGCGATGAGCAGTTCTTC.

This rearrangement joins TRBV18 to TRBJ1-1, with no clear D. The germline V and J ends were trimmed by 3 bases and 4 bases, with 12 bases remaining between them. CDR1 KGHSH and CDR2 LQKENI come from the germline V gene. This CDR3 is built from 14 residues. The CDR3 here is CASSPRTEGTEAFF. The CDR3 region has the DNA TGTGCCAGCTCACCGAGAACCGAGGGCACTGAAGCTTTCTTT.

For the CDR3, the DNA is TGTGCCAGCTCCTTTGCGGGCAACCCGAATTCCTACGAGCAGTACTTC. Protein product: CASSFAGNPNSYEQYF. The J gene is TRBJ2-7, the V gene TRBV7-9, with a possible D match to TRBD2 (5 bases). V lost 8 bases, J lost 1 base, and 21 bases lay in between. This CDR3 region has 16 residues. Looked up from germline, CDR1 is SEHNR and CDR2 is FQNEAQ (reference sequence).

The CDR3 DNA follows: TGCGCCAGCAGCCGACAGGCTCTCCAAGAGACCCAGTACTTC. The encoded protein is CASSRQALQETQYF. This chain joins TRBV4-1 and TRBJ2-5; D perhaps matches TRBD1 (6 bases). CDR3 length equals 14 residues. Germline V gene sequence: CDR1 MGHRA, CDR2 YSYEKL. V was shortened by 4 bases and J by 1 base, with 10 bases between the two germline ends.

The chain couples TRBV6-5 to TRBJ2-5; D remains unclear. Germline CDR1 is MNHEY and CDR2 is SVGAGI. Trimming stripped 6 bases from V and 7 bases from J, with 15 bases between. The CDR3 extends over 13 amino acids. The CDR3 sequence: CASRPSPSRTQYF. The DNA for the CDR3 is TGTGCCAGCAGACCCTCTCCCAGTCGGACCCAGTACTTC.